The source of this TCR beta chain is a study of graft-versus-host responses after intestinal transplantation. Whole-study results and caveats: GvH clones were identified in recipient marrow, with some first appearing in ileum or blood.

V shed 3 bases and J shed 8 bases, with 8 bases lying between them. Germline lookup yields CDR1 SGDLS and CDR2 YYNGEE. The CDR3 runs to 11 residues. Measured with immunoSEQ multiplex PCR; TCRdb has only the in-frame clones, and not every one. The sample lists 120,000 or so clones; about 94% were seen once. On this clone: Its antigen is unknown.

The V call is TRBV9, the J call TRBJ1-2, with unresolved D. The sample was unstimulated CD8+ T cells sorted from spleen or lymph node cells, taken before intestinal transplant. This clonotype originated in a human donor who received an intestinal transplant. The DNA for the CDR3 is TGTGCCAGCAGCGCGTTAGACGGCTACACCTTC. This encodes CASSALDGYTF.